This paragraph covers one T cell receptor beta chain sequence. Trimming shortened V by 7 bases and J by 1 base, and 16 bases separated the two germline ends. CDR1 is LNHDA, CDR2 SQIVND, per germline (reference sequence). This CDR3 is built from 16 residues. This sample was included in a study of blood T cell repertoires in COVID-19. Study in general: The United States, Italy and Spain provided the acute and convalescent COVID-19 samples. Sources were T cells, B-cell-depleted T cells, or PBMCs; the material itself was cDNA or gDNA.

In the source study's methods: Nucleated cell number was recorded as an estimate derived from reference gene primer amplification. Repertoires were generated with immunoSEQ multiplex PCR, while TCRdb's copy carries only in-frame clones and drops some. V and J calls and clone size are copied from that table; D and trimming were computed from the DNA. The repertoire has 180,000 or so clones, around 87% of them found once; the top ten carry about 2.7%. Sample: peripheral blood. The rearrangement links TRBV19 to TRBJ2-2; TRBD1 is a possible D gene (6 bases). This clonotype was obtained from a man in his forties or fifties with active or convalescent COVID-19. This CDR3 reads CASTSGQNRNTGELFF. The DNA for the CDR3 is TGTGCCAGTACCAGCGGACAGAATCGGAACACCGGGGAGCTGTTTTTT.